What follows are 21 T cell receptor beta chains derived from one specimen sequenced in a study of identical twins. One entry per CDR3 protein, called by TCRdb with MiXCR from the 5' RACE reads. The repertoire holds under 300,000 distinct CDR3 sequences, 12% seen once, with about 4.1% in the top ten. This sample also belongs to another study, concerning yellow fever vaccine responses in identical twins.

The sequenced sample consisted of memory (CD45RO+) T cells sorted from blood. These receptors originate from a woman younger than 35 in good health.

The rearrangement uses TRBV11-2 and TRBJ2-3; 8 bases line up with TRBD2. CDR1 is SGHAT and CDR2 is FQNNGV in the germline V gene. CDR3 size: 16 residues. V lost 1 base and J lost 2; bases outside the gene matches: 5. CDR3 bases: TGTGCCAGCAGCTTAGGTGCTAGCGGGTACACAGATACGCAGTATTTT. It encodes CASSLGASGYTDTQYF.

This clonotype was detected ten times or more. One junction end disagrees with the germline gene, perhaps due to a read error. The V gene is TRBV7-2, the J gene TRBJ2-3, with 10 bases lining up with TRBD2. Germline-derived CDR1 and CDR2 are SGHTA and FQGNSA. The CDR3 totals 15 residues. CDR3: CASRLAGGGTDTQYF. The CDR3 region has the DNA TGTGCCAGCAGATTAGCGGGAGGAGGGACAGATACGCAGTATTTT.

This clonotype was observed a single time. This rearrangement joins TRBV20-1 to TRBJ2-7; tentatively, D is TRBD1 (7 bases). CDR3 size: 13 residues. Trimming shortened V by 6 bases and J by 0 bases, and 12 bases separated the two germline ends. From germline, CDR1 is DFQATT and CDR2 SNEGSKA (reference sequence). The CDR3 is CSAEGQNSYEQYF. CDR3 nucleotide sequence: TGCAGTGCGGAGGGACAGAACTCCTACGAGCAGTACTTC.

This rearrangement joins TRBV9 to TRBJ2-3; perhaps TRBD2 as D (5 bases). Trimming removed 2 bases from V and 8 bases from J, with 15 bases in between. CDR1 and CDR2 from the germline V gene are SGDLS and YYNGEE. The CDR3 is 14 amino acids. As DNA, the CDR3 is TGTGCCAGCAGCGTGTTGGAGGAATTGGGTACGCAGTATTTT. As protein: CASSVLEELGTQYF.

In its sample, this clonotype was seen a few times. The rearrangement joins TRBV14 to TRBJ2-3; weak D call: TRBD2 (7 bases). Per germline, CDR1 SGHDN and CDR2 FVKESK. V was pared by 10 bases and J by 4 bases, with 18 bases between. The CDR3 length is 14 residues. The CDR3 loop is CATERGGAADTQYF. CDR3 nucleotides: TGTGCCACCGAAAGAGGGGGGGCGGCAGATACGCAGTATTTT.

This clonotype occurred many times. The chain links TRBV7-2 to TRBJ1-4; D unclear. The CDR3 runs to 15 residues. Germline loops: CDR1 SGHTA, CDR2 FQGNSA. The V and J ends lost 2 bases and 0 bases respectively, with 7 bases between them. CDR3 amino acids: CASSLTGSTNEKLFF. The CDR3 DNA reads as TGTGCCAGCAGCTTAACGGGGTCAACTAATGAAAAACTGTTTTTT.

This sequence joins TRBV27 and TRBJ1-1; D ambiguous. In germline, CDR1 is MNHEY, CDR2 SMNVEV (reference sequence). The germline V and J ends were trimmed by 5 bases and 6 bases, with 10 bases remaining between them. CDR3 length equals 12 residues. Written as DNA, the CDR3 is TGTGCCAGCAGTGCACGGAGCTCTGAAGCTTTCTTT. It yields the protein CASSARSSEAFF.

This clonotype was detected many times. The chain couples TRBV12-3 or TRBV12-4 to TRBJ1-1, with D unresolved. CDR3 length: 14 residues. V dropped 0 bases and J dropped 5 bases, with 10 bases sitting between them. CDR3 region: CASSLAGVRTEAFF. The CDR3 nucleotides are TGTGCCAGCAGTTTAGCCGGGGTACGGACTGAAGCTTTCTTT.

In its sample, this clonotype was seen a few times. The chain combines TRBV10-3 with TRBJ1-6, with TRBD1 matching over 9 bases. V shed 6 bases, J shed 7 bases, and the junction held 7 bases outside the gene matches. The CDR3 extends over 15 amino acids. Germline loops: CDR1 ENHRY, CDR2 SYGVKD. The CDR3 is CAIRTGTGTNSPLHF. For the CDR3, the DNA is TGTGCCATCAGGACCGGGACAGGGACGAATTCACCCCTCCACTTT.

This clonotype was seen a few times. The V call is TRBV12-3 or TRBV12-4, the J call TRBJ2-3, with 8 bases identical to TRBD1. This CDR3 spans 14 amino acids. The junction had 10 bases not matched to a gene; V was cut back by 6 bases and J by 8 bases. The CDR3 loop is CASSQDREVGTQYF. CDR3 DNA: TGTGCCAGCAGCCAGGACAGGGAAGTCGGTACGCAGTATTTT.

The chain employs TRBV19 and TRBJ2-2; 7 bases map to TRBD1. Germline CDR1 LNHDA, CDR2 SQIVND (reference sequence). With 7 bases clipped from V and 6 bases from J, the junction kept 17 bases outside the gene matches. The CDR3 loop spans 17 amino acids. The CDR3 DNA follows: TGTGCCAGTACCCCTCGAGAGGGGGCCACGGGCGCCGGGGAGCTGTTTTTT. Translated, it gives CASTPREGATGAGELFF. The whole variable domain, remainder taken from reference TRBV19 and TRBJ2-2, is DGGITQSPKYLFRKEGQNVTLSCEQNLNHDAMYWYRQDPGQGLRLIYYSQIVNDFQKGDIAEGYSVSREKKESFPLTVTSAQKNPTAFYLCASTPREGATGAGELFFGEGSRLTVL.

The chain is built from TRBV20-1 and TRBJ2-5; perhaps TRBD2 as D (6 bases). V gave up 5 bases and J gave up 5 bases, with 18 bases separating them. Germline V lookup: CDR1 DFQATT, CDR2 SNEGSKA (reference sequence). The CDR3 length is 14 residues. The DNA for the CDR3 is TGCAGTGCTCAGCGGCCTACTAGCTCGGAGACCCAGTACTTC. Its protein product is CSAQRPTSSETQYF.

This clonotype was counted only a few times. The chain recombines TRBV6-1 with TRBJ2-2, with unresolved D. There are 14 residues in the CDR3. CDR1 is MNHNS, CDR2 SASEGT, per germline. V lost 2 bases, J lost 3 bases, and 7 bases lay in between. CDR3 region: CASSELLHTGELFF. In DNA form, the CDR3 reads TGTGCCAGCAGTGAACTTTTGCACACCGGGGAGCTGTTTTTT.

This chain joins TRBV20-1 and TRBJ2-3; D is uncertain. Looked up from germline, CDR1 is DFQATT and CDR2 is SNEGSKA (reference sequence). The CDR3 runs 15 residues. CDR3 DNA: TGCAGCGTGGGCCGACTTCCGGGCTGGGCAGATACGCAGTATTTT. It encodes CSVGRLPGWADTQYF.

This clonotype was seen only a few times. The gene calls are TRBV28 and TRBJ2-1, with D tentatively TRBD2 (6 bases). Trimming left V 11 bases short and J 6 bases short, with 17 bases between. Germline-derived CDR1 and CDR2 are MDHEN and SYDVKM. This CDR3 comprises 13 residues. CDR3 coding DNA: TGTGCCCCACCCACTCATAGCGGCAATGAGCAGTTCTTC. It is translated as CAPPTHSGNEQFF.

V and J are TRBV15 and TRBJ1-6, with unresolved D. V lost 0 bases and J lost 10, with 4 bases in between. The germline V gene encodes CDR1 LNHNV and CDR2 YYDKDF (reference sequence). The length of the CDR3 is 12 residues. The CDR3 is CATSRDQSPLHF. The CDR3 coding sequence is TGTGCCACCAGCAGAGATCAATCACCCCTCCACTTT.

Here the CDR3 DNA reads TGTGCCAGCAGCACCCCAGGCCTAGCTCCCTACAATGAGCAGTTCTTC. As protein: CASSTPGLAPYNEQFF. The rearrangement uses TRBV6-2 or TRBV6-3 and TRBJ2-1, with D maybe TRBD2 (5 bases). Trimming removed 6 bases from V and 2 bases from J, with 17 bases in between. Germline assignment: CDR1 MNHEY and CDR2 SVGEGT. There are 16 residues in the CDR3.

The chain has TRBV20-1 and TRBJ1-1; a weak D match, TRBD1 (5 bases). CDR1 is DFQATT, CDR2 SNEGSKA, per germline (reference sequence). CDR3 size: 14 residues. The V end was cut by 5 bases, the J end by 1 base, with 14 bases between. CDR3 DNA: TGCAGTGCTGGGGGGGGACGGGGGAACACTGAAGCTTTCTTT. This codes for CSAGGGRGNTEAFF.

This clonotype occurred a few times. The genes are TRBV3-1 and TRBJ2-7; tentatively, D is TRBD2 (6 bases). Germline-derived CDR1 and CDR2 are LGHDT and YNNKEL (reference sequence). There are 15 residues in the CDR3. V lost 4 bases and J lost 2, with 15 bases in between. CDR3 sequence: CASSRGTGVTYEQYF. CDR3 coding DNA: TGTGCCAGCAGCCGGGGGACGGGAGTCACCTACGAGCAGTACTTC.

This clonotype came up many times. This chain links TRBV5-1 with TRBJ2-2; TRBD2 matches 7 bases. Looked up from germline, CDR1 is SGHRS and CDR2 is YFSETQ. There are 17 residues in the CDR3. The trim removed 0 bases at V and 0 bases at J, leaving 5 bases unmatched. CDR3 loop: CASSLGRLAANTGELFF. DNA of the CDR3: TGCGCCAGCAGCTTGGGTAGGCTAGCGGCGAACACCGGGGAGCTGTTTTTT.

The rearrangement links TRBV7-3 to TRBJ2-2; D may be TRBD2 (6 bases). V lost 5 bases and J lost 1, with 11 bases in between. CDR3 length equals 15 residues. CDR1 and CDR2 (germline): SGHTA, FQGTGA. The CDR3 nucleotides read TGTGCCAGCAGCCAGGGAGCGGGGAACACCGGGGAGCTGTTTTTT. Amino acids: CASSQGAGNTGELFF.